What follows is one TCR beta chain and its context. These data are taken from a study of blood T cell repertoires in COVID-19. In the original workflow: Reference gene primer amplification in the assay estimated nucleated cell counts. The method was immunoSEQ multiplex PCR; TCRdb's version includes in-frame clones alone and lacks a portion of them. The D gene and trimming were derived from the DNA, and the V and J assignments and clone size from that table. The sample comprises some 320,000 clones, around nine tenths of which are singletons, and around 3.9% rests with the top ten. Assignment of participants to cohorts was predicated upon participant-reported clinical history. V lost 4 bases and J lost 4; bases outside the gene matches: 5. In germline, CDR1 is SGHKS, CDR2 YYEKEE (reference sequence). The CDR3 sequence is 15 residues long.

This sequence was found in a young woman who had been exposed to COVID-19. Sequencing was done on a sample of PBMCs or T cells enriched from blood (not recorded which). This chain uses TRBV5-5 with TRBJ2-5; TRBD2 matches 12 bases. For the CDR3, the DNA is TGTGCCAGCAGCGATCGGACTAGCGGGGTAGAGACCCAGTACTTC. Its protein is CASSDRTSGVETQYF.